This record concerns one TCR beta chain sequence. The antigen remains unidentified. This specimen comes from a study of Ad26.COV2.S vaccination and SARS-CoV-2 variants. Study overall: Enrolled in COV1001, the donor was in the Ad26.COV2.S trial arm, which received the vaccine. Whole-study findings and limits: Spike-specific responses of CD8+ and CD4+ T cells were reported to display substantial breadth after vaccination. People who got the vaccine or the placebo had similar non-spike TCR breadth.

V dropped 4 bases and J dropped 4; count of bases not matched to a gene: 4. The CDR3 contains 15 residues. CDR1 SGHRS and CDR2 YFSETQ come from the germline V gene. Assay: immunoSEQ multiplex PCR; the TCRdb copy retains only in-frame clones and omits some. The sample holds around 300,000 clones; less than 90% are singletons and the top ten take around 5.8%. Treatment given: about 20 received Ad26.COV2.S at low or high dose, single or two shots; 5 received placebo; per-sample allocation not given. All samples were drawn on day 63, counting from the first vaccine or placebo injection. Cohort 1b enrolled adults aged 18-55 years in Boston.

The specimen comprised peripheral blood, sampled in a trial of Ad26.COV2.S vaccine versus placebo. The receptor comes from a person aged 18-60 years who received the Ad26.COV2.S COVID-19 vaccine or a placebo. The chain is built from TRBV5-1 and TRBJ2-2; 10 positions match TRBD2. The CDR3 nucleotides read TGCGCCAGCAGCATAGTAGCGGGGGGCACCGGGGAGCTGTTTTTT. Encoded protein: CASSIVAGGTGELFF.